This T cell receptor (beta chain) was retrieved from a study of T cell repertoires in cytomegalovirus infection. This CDR3 has 14 residues. From germline, CDR1 is SGHNT and CDR2 YENEEA. The ends lost 0 bases at V and 4 bases at J; junction bases unmatched: 1. From the reads, TCRdb called clonotypes with MiXCR, one entry per CDR3 protein. Among more than 400,000 distinct CDR3 sequences, about 25% were seen once, and the ten largest hold roughly 13%. Study results and limitations: The response measured ex vivo was dominated by TCR beta clonotypes (HLA-C-restricted and CMV-specific).

In this sample, this clonotype turned up a few times. Antigen specificity is unknown. V usage is TRBV11-3 and J usage is TRBJ2-3, with 7 bases that match TRBD2. The source of this sequence is a human donor in good health (CMV status not recorded). Some clones in this sample may be carry-over from other donors' samples. Sequenced material: PBMCs. This chain's CDR3 is CASSLERESDTQYF. In nucleotides, the CDR3 is TGTGCCAGCAGCTTAGAGCGGGAGTCAGATACGCAGTATTTT.